These T cell receptor beta chains were read from a single sample in a study of OX40 agonist ivuxolimab in advanced cancers. Method: immunoSEQ multiplex PCR; TCRdb's copy keeps in-frame clones and lacks some. The sample has 150,000 to 190,000 clones; around 94% are singletons. The sample in question was CD4+ or CD8+ T cells sorted from blood, obtained in a trial of the OX40 agonist ivuxolimab. The receptors shown here come from an adult with an advanced solid tumor such as melanoma, head and neck, liver or kidney cancer. The CDR3 runs from the conserved cysteine through the conserved F or W. D genes are given only for firm matches. Only part of the rows carry a size: once, few, many, or a class if the clone is expanded.

V gene: TRBV6-5
clone size: -
J gene: TRBJ2-3
D gene: -
CDR3 DNA: TGTGCCAGCACCCCGAGGGGGGCGGTCACAGATACGCAGTATTTT
CDR3 protein: CASTPRGAVTDTQYF

V gene: TRBV7-2
clone size: -
J gene: TRBJ1-3
D gene: -
CDR3 DNA: TGTGCCAGCAGCTTTGGCTTCTCTGGAAACACCATATATTTT
CDR3 protein: CASSFGFSGNTIYF

V gene: TRBV6-5
clone size: -
J gene: TRBJ1-1
D gene: TRBD1
CDR3 DNA: TGTGCCAGCAGTTTCCGACAGGGCACTGAAGCTTTCTTT
CDR3 protein: CASSFRQGTEAFF

V gene: TRBV9
clone size: -
J gene: TRBJ2-3
D gene: -
CDR3 DNA: TGTGCCAGCAGCGTAGTTGGGGATCTGAGGGCCGGCACAGATACGCAGTATTTT
CDR3 protein: CASSVVGDLRAGTDTQYF

V gene: TRBV7-9
clone size: -
J gene: TRBJ1-3
D gene: -
CDR3 DNA: TGTGCCAGCAGCCCCCGGACAGATGGAAACACCATATATTTT
CDR3 protein: CASSPRTDGNTIYF

V gene: TRBV6-1
clone size: -
J gene: TRBJ1-2
D gene: TRBD1
CDR3 DNA: TGTGCCAGCACCCTCCGGGACAGGGTTGGCTACACCTTC
CDR3 protein: CASTLRDRVGYTF

V gene: TRBV6-5
clone size: -
J gene: TRBJ1-2
D gene: -
CDR3 DNA: TGTGCCAGCAGGTCCCGCCAGGACTACACCTTC
CDR3 protein: CASRSRQDYTF

V gene: TRBV5-5
clone size: -
J gene: TRBJ1-4
D gene: TRBD1
CDR3 DNA: TGTGCCAGCAGCTTAGGGACAGGGAGTGAAAAACTGTTTTTT
CDR3 protein: CASSLGTGSEKLFF

V gene: TRBV5-6
clone size: -
J gene: TRBJ2-5
D gene: -
CDR3 DNA: TGTGCCAGCAGCTTGGATCTGAGGACGGCGGGAGAGACCCAGTACTTC
CDR3 protein: CASSLDLRTAGETQYF

V gene: TRBV5-1
clone size: -
J gene: TRBJ1-3
D gene: TRBD1
CDR3 DNA: TGCGCCAGCAGCCCCACGGGACAGACCCCGGGTGGTGGAAACACCATATATTTT
CDR3 protein: CASSPTGQTPGGGNTIYF

V gene: TRBV5-5
clone size: -
J gene: TRBJ1-4
D gene: -
CDR3 DNA: TGTGCCAGCAGCAGACTCACAACTAATGAAAAACTGTTTTTT
CDR3 protein: CASSRLTTNEKLFF

V gene: TRBV11-3
clone size: -
J gene: TRBJ2-7
D gene: -
CDR3 DNA: TGTGCCAGCAGCAGCAAGAGCGGGCCCTCCTACGAGCAGTACTTC
CDR3 protein: CASSSKSGPSYEQYF

V gene: TRBV10-3
clone size: -
J gene: TRBJ2-3
D gene: TRBD1
CDR3 DNA: TGTGCCATCATGGGACAGGGCGGCACAGATACGCAGTATTTT
CDR3 protein: CAIMGQGGTDTQYF

V gene: TRBV5-1
clone size: -
J gene: TRBJ1-2
D gene: TRBD1
CDR3 DNA: TGCGCCAGCAGCGGAATGACAGGGGGTAATGGCTACACCTTC
CDR3 protein: CASSGMTGGNGYTF

V gene: TRBV15
clone size: -
J gene: TRBJ2-5
D gene: -
CDR3 DNA: TGTGCCACCAGCAAAGGGGGGGTCCAAGAGACCCAGTACTTC
CDR3 protein: CATSKGGVQETQYF

V gene: TRBV7-2
clone size: -
J gene: TRBJ2-7
D gene: -
CDR3 DNA: TGTGCCAGCAGCTTAGGGGGGGTGAAGTCCTACGAGCAGTACTTC
CDR3 protein: CASSLGGVKSYEQYF

V gene: TRBV7-9
clone size: -
J gene: TRBJ2-3
D gene: -
CDR3 DNA: TGTGCCAGCAGCCCTACCAGGACTGGCACAGATACGCAGTATTTT
CDR3 protein: CASSPTRTGTDTQYF

V gene: TRBV6-1
clone size: -
J gene: TRBJ2-2
D gene: -
CDR3 DNA: TGTGCCAGCACAAGGGACATCTTCACCGGGGAGCTGTTTTTT
CDR3 protein: CASTRDIFTGELFF

V gene: TRBV18
clone size: -
J gene: TRBJ2-3
D gene: -
CDR3 DNA: TGTGCCAGCTCACCACAGGGCGGGAGCACAGATACGCAGTATTTT
CDR3 protein: CASSPQGGSTDTQYF

V gene: TRBV27
clone size: once
J gene: TRBJ1-5
D gene: TRBD1
CDR3 DNA: TGTGCCAGCAGTTTCTCAGGGGGGAGCAATCAGCCCCAGCATTTT
CDR3 protein: CASSFSGGSNQPQHF

V gene: TRBV19
clone size: -
J gene: TRBJ2-7
D gene: -
CDR3 DNA: TGTGCCAGTAGTATCGTCAGAAAGGGGAGCGACGAGCAGTACTTC
CDR3 protein: CASSIVRKGSDEQYF

V gene: TRBV18
clone size: once
J gene: TRBJ2-7
D gene: TRBD1
CDR3 DNA: TGTGCCAGCTCACGAGACAGAACCGGGACAGGGGTGGCCGAGCAGTACTTC
CDR3 protein: CASSRDRTGTGVAEQYF

V gene: TRBV5-4
clone size: few
J gene: TRBJ2-5
D gene: TRBD2
CDR3 DNA: TGTGCCAGCAGCCTAGCGGGGACCCAAGAGACCCAGTACTTC
CDR3 protein: CASSLAGTQETQYF

V gene: TRBV4-3
clone size: -
J gene: TRBJ2-6
D gene: -
CDR3 DNA: TGCGCCAGCAGCCGGGGGGCAGGGTCTGGGGCCAACGTCCTGACTTTC
CDR3 protein: CASSRGAGSGANVLTF

V gene: TRBV18
clone size: -
J gene: TRBJ2-7
D gene: TRBD2
CDR3 DNA: TGTGCCAGCTCACCGGGGACTACCTACGAGCAGTACTTC
CDR3 protein: CASSPGTTYEQYF